These 30 T cell receptor beta chains came from one sample sequenced in a study of shared clonotypes between healthy human individuals. Profiling relied on immunoSEQ multiplex PCR, and the TCRdb table lists in-frame clones only, not all of them. This table holds around 2.5 million clones, approximately 94% found once. The sequenced material came from naive CD4+ T cells from PBMCs. Subset denoted: CD45RA+ positively selected. The source of these receptors is a man younger than 35 in good health. Some clones in this sample may be carry-over from other donors' samples.

The rearrangement links TRBV27 to TRBJ2-2; 8 positions match TRBD2. Losses at the gene ends were 3 bases for V and 6 bases for J; bases not matched to a gene: 3. CDR1 and CDR2 (germline): MNHEY, SMNVEV (reference sequence). The CDR3 spans 14 residues. CDR3 DNA: TGTGCCAGCAGTTTTGCGGGAGGCGCCGGGGAGCTGTTTTTT. Its translation is CASSFAGGAGELFF.

The chain employs TRBV7-3 and TRBJ2-5, with unresolved D. The J call may not be correct, given that the DNA end is closer to TRBJ2-7. Germline CDR1 and CDR2: SGHTA and FQGTGA. The CDR3 is 15 residues long. The CDR3 spells CASSETPGPQYEQYF. CDR3 nucleotide sequence: TGTGCCAGCAGCGAAACTCCGGGCCCTCAGTACGAGCAGTACTTC.

This chain connects TRBV28 to TRBJ2-7; 9 bases line up with TRBD1. Trimming took 3 bases from V and 1 from J; bases not matched to a gene: 4. Germline values: CDR1 MDHEN, CDR2 SYDVKM. The CDR3 consists of 15 residues. The CDR3 nucleotides read TGTGCCAGCAGTTTCAACAGGGGGCCATCCTACGAGCAGTACTTC. Its protein product is CASSFNRGPSYEQYF.

The CDR3 loop is CASSPYRVNYGYTF. Written as DNA, the CDR3 is TGTGCCAGCAGCCCGTACAGGGTCAACTATGGCTACACCTTC. The V call is TRBV7-3, the J call TRBJ1-2, with D tentatively TRBD1 (6 bases). This CDR3 spans 14 amino acids. Germline lookup yields CDR1 SGHTA and CDR2 FQGTGA. V was clipped by 5 bases and J by 2 bases, with 12 bases between them.

The chain combines TRBV10-3 with TRBJ2-7; the D is unclear. The ends were cut back, 5 bases at V and 1 base at J, with 12 bases in the middle. Germline CDR1 is ENHRY and CDR2 is SYGVKD. This CDR3 has 14 amino acids. CDR3 sequence: CAISLVEGSYEQYF. CDR3 in DNA: TGTGCCATCAGTCTGGTGGAAGGGTCCTACGAGCAGTACTTC.

The chain is built from TRBV4-2 and TRBJ2-4; tentative D call: TRBD2 (7 bases). This CDR3 has 16 residues. The V end lost 4 bases, the J end lost 8 bases, and 21 bases lay between the germline ends. Germline V gene data show CDR1 as LGHNA and CDR2 as YNFKEQ. CDR3 sequence reads: CASSRGASGDLDIQYF. The CDR3 DNA follows: TGTGCCAGCAGCCGGGGGGCTAGCGGAGACCTCGACATTCAGTACTTC.

This clone is a singleton in its sample. The same CDR3 arises from other DNA sequences in this sample as well. V gene TRBV5-1 combines with J gene TRBJ1-4; D might be TRBD1 (5 bases). Germline V gene lookup returns CDR1 SGHRS and CDR2 YFSETQ. The CDR3 has 16 residues. Deletions cut 0 bases from V and 1 base from J, with 10 bases between. For the CDR3, the DNA is TGCGCCAGCAGCTTGGCCGGGCAGGGAACTAATGAAAAACTGTTTTTT. Residues: CASSLAGQGTNEKLFF.

V usage is TRBV27 and J usage is TRBJ2-7; 7 bases agree with TRBD1. This CDR3 is built from 13 residues. Germline V gives CDR1 MNHEY, CDR2 SMNVEV (reference sequence). V shed 6 bases and J 6 bases; nucleotides not matched to a gene: 8. CDR3 protein: CASSKRGQPEQYF. CDR3 DNA: TGTGCCAGCAGCAAGAGGGGACAGCCCGAGCAGTACTTC.

The DNA for the CDR3 is TGCAGCGTTGGCCGCCGCCTGAAAGAGACCCAGTACTTC. Protein: CSVGRRLKETQYF. This chain links TRBV29-1 with TRBJ2-5; D remains ambiguous. Trimming took off 4 bases at V and 3 bases at J, with 12 bases between the two ends. This CDR3 is 13 amino acids long. The germline V gene encodes CDR1 SQVTM and CDR2 ANQGSEA. The whole variable domain, remainder taken from reference TRBV29-1 and TRBJ2-5, is SAVISQKPSRDICQRGTSLTIQCQVDSQVTMMFWYRQQPGQSLTLIATANQGSEATYESGFVIDKFPISRPNLTFSTLTVSNMSPEDSSIYLCSVGRRLKETQYFGPGTRLLVL.

This clone is a singleton in its sample. The rearrangement joins TRBV7-9 to TRBJ1-3, with 7 nucleotides matching TRBD1. CDR3 length: 14 amino acids. In germline, CDR1 is SEHNR, CDR2 FQNEAQ (reference sequence). V gave up 7 bases and J gave up 6 bases; unmatched junction bases: 9. CDR3 amino acids: CASTAGQLINTIYF. The CDR3 bases are TGTGCCAGCACCGCGGGACAGCTAATAAACACCATATATTTT.

The chain combines TRBV21-1 with TRBJ1-5; the DNA was not used to check the table's D call, TRBD1. TRBV21-1 is a pseudogene segment. This CDR3 comprises 17 residues. The CDR3, as DNA: TGTGCCAGCAGCAGGGACAGGGGCCGTTATAGCAATCAGCCCCAGCATTTT. Translated, it gives CASSRDRGRYSNQPQHF.

The CDR3 reads CASSFSGRDEQYF. CDR3 nucleotide sequence: TGTGCCAGCAGCTTCTCAGGGAGGGACGAGCAGTACTTC. V is TRBV7-3 and J is TRBJ2-7; 7 nucleotides align to TRBD2. The CDR3 runs to 13 residues. Trimming removed 3 bases from V and 5 bases from J; junction bases left unmatched: 4. Germline-derived CDR1 and CDR2 are SGHTA and FQGTGA.

The chain links TRBV7-3 to TRBJ2-2; TRBD2 agrees at 15 bases. Germline V lookup: CDR1 SGHTA, CDR2 FQGTGA. V was pared by 2 bases and J by 7 bases, with 5 bases of the junction left unmatched. The length of the CDR3 is 17 residues. This CDR3 is CASSLGGLAGGHGELFF. DNA of the CDR3: TGTGCCAGCAGCTTAGGGGGACTAGCGGGAGGTCACGGGGAGCTGTTTTTT.

V gene TRBV19 combines with J gene TRBJ1-1; D remains unclear. V was pared by 6 bases and J by 6 bases, with 20 bases between. This CDR3 region has 15 residues. Looked up from germline, CDR1 is LNHDA and CDR2 is SQIVND (reference sequence). The CDR3 region has the DNA TGTGCCAGTAGAATGAAGGATGGAGTGTTTTCTGAAGCTTTCTTT. Amino acid sequence: CASRMKDGVFSEAFF. Combining the CDR3 with reference TRBV19 and TRBJ1-1 gives the whole variable domain DGGITQSPKYLFRKEGQNVTLSCEQNLNHDAMYWYRQDPGQGLRLIYYSQIVNDFQKGDIAEGYSVSREKKESFPLTVTSAQKNPTAFYLCASRMKDGVFSEAFFGQGTRLTVV.

On this clone itself: A far larger clone is one base from this, pointing to a likely read error. In the same sample, other DNA sequences code for this CDR3. V is TRBV11-2 and J is TRBJ2-5; D uncertain. CDR3 length equals 11 residues. The germline V gene encodes CDR1 SGHAT and CDR2 FQNNGV. V lost 3 bases to trimming and J lost 3 bases, with 2 bases between them. CDR3 in amino acids: CASSLEETQYF. The CDR3 DNA sequence: TGTGCCAGCAGCTTGGAAGAGACCCAGTACTTC.

The V gene is TRBV27, the J gene TRBJ2-7; D not certain. The CDR3 contains 16 residues. Trimming shortened V by 2 bases and J by 0 bases, and 14 bases separated the two germline ends. The germline V gene encodes CDR1 MNHEY and CDR2 SMNVEV (reference sequence). The CDR3 nucleotides are TGTGCCAGCAGTTTACTTGTAGGTGGCAGCTCCTACGAGCAGTACTTC. Protein: CASSLLVGGSSYEQYF.

The gene calls are TRBV11-2 and TRBJ2-4, with a possible D match to TRBD1 (6 bases). Trimming stripped 5 bases from V and 15 bases from J, with 20 bases between. The length of the CDR3 is 13 residues. The germline gives CDR1 SGHAT, CDR2 FQNNGV. The CDR3 DNA follows: TGTGCCAGCAGCACGCAGACAGGCGCCCCGTCGTACTTC. Protein product: CASSTQTGAPSYF.

The V call is TRBV10-3, the J call TRBJ1-6; TRBD1 matches at 7 bases. The CDR3 runs 13 residues. The ends lost 6 bases at V and 5 bases at J; junction bases unmatched: 1. CDR1 and CDR2 (germline): ENHRY, SYGVKD. CDR3 loop: CAISRGDNSPLHF. The CDR3 nucleotides are TGTGCCATCAGCAGGGGGGATAATTCACCCCTCCACTTT.

The rearrangement links TRBV28 to TRBJ2-7; D is unresolved. CDR3 length equals 15 residues. Per germline, CDR1 MDHEN and CDR2 SYDVKM. Trimming took 4 bases from V and 5 from J, leaving 18 bases between them. CDR3 in amino acids: CASSSSSPRWDEQYF. DNA of the CDR3: TGTGCCAGCAGTTCCAGTTCCCCGCGATGGGACGAGCAGTACTTC.

The chain recombines TRBV2 with TRBJ2-3; weak D call: TRBD1 (6 bases). The CDR3 is 15 residues long. Germline assignment: CDR1 SNHLY and CDR2 FYNNEI. Deletions cut 6 bases from V and 0 bases from J, with 13 bases between. This chain's CDR3 is CASRRDTQSTDTQYF. DNA for the CDR3: TGTGCCAGCAGAAGGGACACCCAAAGCACAGATACGCAGTATTTT.

This clone was seen once. This chain joins TRBV11-2 and TRBJ2-5, with D possibly called TRBD1 or TRBD2 (5 bases each). Germline CDR1 and CDR2: SGHAT and FQNNGV. V was shortened by 2 bases and J by 6 bases, with 16 bases between the two germline ends. This CDR3 region has 15 residues. CDR3 in DNA: TGTGCCAGCAGCTTATATCAGGGTGGGAGACAGACCCAGTACTTC. Protein sequence: CASSLYQGGRQTQYF.

V and J are TRBV5-5 and TRBJ2-7, with 8 bases fitting TRBD1. The CDR3 is 16 residues long. Trimming cost V 6 bases and J 5 bases; bases outside gene matches: 16. The germline V gene has CDR1 SGHKS and CDR2 YYEKEE (reference sequence). CDR3 in amino acids: CASTEGAGGGYHEQYF. CDR3 sequence (DNA): TGTGCCAGCACCGAGGGGGCAGGGGGCGGCTACCACGAGCAGTACTTC. Drawing the rest from reference TRBV5-5 and TRBJ2-7, the complete variable domain is DAGVTQSPTHLIKTRGQQVTLRCSPISGHKSVSWYQQVLGQGPQFIFQYYEKEERGRGNFPDRFSARQFPNYSSELNVNALLLGDSALYLCASTEGAGGGYHEQYFGPGTRLTVT.

The chain couples TRBV5-4 to TRBJ1-1; D is uncertain. V was trimmed by 2 bases and J by 5 bases, leaving 13 bases between them. The CDR3 is 14 residues long. Germline CDR1 and CDR2: SGHNT and YYREEE (reference sequence). The CDR3 here is CASSFWGSGTEAFF. CDR3 bases: TGTGCCAGCAGCTTCTGGGGTTCCGGAACTGAAGCTTTCTTT.

J is TRBJ2-3 and V is TRBV10-1; TRBD2 agrees at 8 bases. From germline, CDR1 is WNHNN and CDR2 SYGVQD (reference sequence). The junction had 16 bases not matched to a gene; V was cut back by 5 bases and J by 0 bases. The CDR3 spans 19 residues. The DNA of the CDR3 is TGCGCCAGCAGTCCCCCCCTAGCGGGCCTAATCACTAGCACAGATACGCAGTATTTT. Translation gives CASSPPLAGLITSTDTQYF.

The CDR3 reads CASSLVTGTYEQYF. In DNA, the CDR3 is TGTGCCAGCAGCTTAGTGACGGGAACCTACGAGCAGTACTTC. V gene TRBV7-8 combines with J gene TRBJ2-7; weak D call: TRBD2 (5 bases). Germline CDR1 and CDR2: SGHVS and FQNEAQ. The CDR3 runs to 14 residues. V lost 1 base to trimming and J lost 2 bases, with 9 bases between them. The whole variable domain, remainder taken from reference TRBV7-8 and TRBJ2-7, is GAGVSQSPRYKVAKRGQDVALRCDPISGHVSLFWYQQALGQGPEFLTYFQNEAQLDKSGLPSDRFFAERPEGSVSTLKIQRTQQEDSAVYLCASSLVTGTYEQYFGPGTRLTVT.

V and J are TRBV11-3 and TRBJ1-1; TRBD1 might be the D (5 bases). The germline V gene encodes CDR1 SGHNT and CDR2 YENEEA. Trimming removed 4 bases at V and 2 bases at J, with 17 bases between. The CDR3 is 16 amino acids. For the CDR3, the DNA is TGTGCCAGCAGCTCCCGACCCCCAGGGCCCAACACTGAAGCTTTCTTT. This sequence encodes CASSSRPPGPNTEAFF.

The chain employs TRBV18 and TRBJ1-5; 9 bases agree with TRBD1. The trim removed 0 bases at V and 6 bases at J, leaving 6 bases unmatched. The CDR3 is 16 residues long. CDR1 and CDR2 from the germline V gene are KGHSH and LQKENI. The CDR3 sequence: CASSPPVLQGAQPQHF. CDR3 coding DNA: TGTGCCAGCTCACCACCGGTCCTACAGGGGGCTCAGCCCCAGCATTTT.

This clone is a singleton in its sample. This chain joins TRBV7-2 and TRBJ1-3; D is unresolved. V lost 6 bases, J lost 0 bases, and 12 bases lay in between. The CDR3 runs to 15 residues. Looked up from germline, CDR1 is SGHTA and CDR2 is FQGNSA. CDR3 region: CASSSGPISGNTIYF. DNA for the CDR3: TGTGCCAGCAGTTCAGGACCGATCTCTGGAAACACCATATATTTT.

The J gene is TRBJ2-7, the V gene TRBV7-2; weak D call: TRBD2 (6 bases). Germline CDR1 SGHTA, CDR2 FQGNSA. CDR3 length: 14 amino acids. The germline V and J ends were trimmed by 3 bases and 7 bases, with 16 bases remaining between them. This CDR3 reads CASSLYGGIGEQYF. CDR3 nucleotide sequence: TGTGCCAGCAGCTTGTACGGGGGAATAGGGGAGCAGTACTTC.

The chain carries TRBV6-4 and TRBJ1-2, with TRBD1 matching 8 bases. The V gene's germline CDR1 is MRHNA and CDR2 SNTAGT. The CDR3 is 13 residues long. V was clipped by 6 bases and J by 7 bases; unmatched bases: 7. The CDR3 bases are TGTGCCAGCAGCCCAGGGACAGGTCGTGGCTACACCTTC. It translates to CASSPGTGRGYTF.